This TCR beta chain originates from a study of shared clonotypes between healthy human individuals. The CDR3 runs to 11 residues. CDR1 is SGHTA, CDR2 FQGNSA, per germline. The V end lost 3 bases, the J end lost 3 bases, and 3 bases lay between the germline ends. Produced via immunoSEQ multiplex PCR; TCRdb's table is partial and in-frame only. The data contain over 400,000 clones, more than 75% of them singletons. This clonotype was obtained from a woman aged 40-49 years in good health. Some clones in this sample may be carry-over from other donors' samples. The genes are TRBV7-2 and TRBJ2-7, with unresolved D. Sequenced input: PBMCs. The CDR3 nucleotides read TGTGCCAGCAGCTTTTTCTACGAGCAGTACTTC. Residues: CASSFFYEQYF.